Listed below are T cell receptor beta chains from one sample, sequenced in a study of blood T cell repertoires in COVID-19. Clones were read by immunoSEQ multiplex PCR, and TCRdb kept only the in-frame ones, dropping some. The sample includes about 85,000 clones, more than 70% of them seen just once. The sample taken for sequencing was peripheral blood. The receptors here all came from a man in his forties or fifties with acute or convalescent COVID-19. Each CDR3 is given with its conserved first and last residue. A D gene is named only where the DNA matches it firmly. The size field is filled for only some rows; it gives once, few, many or a size class.

v_call	d_call	clone_size	j_call	cdr3_aa	cdr3_nt
TRBV27	NA	NA	TRBJ1-1	CASSSLAGRSAFF	TGTGCCAGCAGTTCCCTCGCCGGCAGGTCGGCTTTCTTT
TRBV13	TRBD2	NA	TRBJ2-2	CASSFGLAVNTGELFF	TGTGCCAGCAGCTTCGGACTAGCGGTAAACACCGGGGAGCTGTTTTTT
TRBV6-5	NA	NA	TRBJ2-7	CASSPGAYEQYF	TGTGCCAGCAGTCCAGGGGCCTACGAGCAGTACTTC
TRBV12-3/TRBV12-4	NA	NA	TRBJ1-2	CASSPQVNYGYTF	TGTGCCAGCAGTCCACAGGTTAATTATGGCTACACCTTC
TRBV19	TRBD1	once	TRBJ2-3	CASSMDRGGTDTQYF	TGTGCCAGTAGTATGGACAGGGGTGGCACAGATACGCAGTATTTT
TRBV28	TRBD1	NA	TRBJ1-5	CASRGRQGINQPQHF	TGTGCCAGCAGAGGACGACAGGGGATCAATCAGCCCCAGCATTTT
TRBV6-2/TRBV6-3	TRBD1	NA	TRBJ2-1	CASSLGQVNNEQFF	TGTGCCAGCAGCCTGGGACAGGTGAACAATGAGCAGTTCTTC
TRBV5-6	TRBD1	NA	TRBJ2-7	CASSLQDRVYEQYF	TGTGCCAGCAGCCTCCAGGACAGGGTCTACGAGCAGTACTTC
TRBV28	NA	NA	TRBJ1-5	CASSFRRVGNQPQHF	TGTGCCAGCAGTTTTCGGAGGGTTGGCAATCAGCCCCAGCATTTT
TRBV7-2	TRBD1	NA	TRBJ2-5	CASSPLGTEQETQYF	TGTGCCAGCAGCCCATTGGGGACAGAGCAAGAGACCCAGTACTTC
TRBV19	NA	NA	TRBJ2-7	CASSMRGGIMDEQYF	TGTGCCAGTAGTATGCGTGGCGGGATCATGGACGAGCAGTACTTC
TRBV5-6	NA	NA	TRBJ1-5	CADLPGEDCTNQPQHF	TGTGCCGACCTCCCAGGGGAAGACTGCACCAATCAGCCCCAGCATTTT
TRBV13	NA	NA	TRBJ2-2	CASSQGTGELFF	TGTGCCAGCTCCCAGGGAACCGGGGAGCTGTTTTTT
TRBV7-2	NA	NA	TRBJ1-6	CASSPQSRPVAASNSPLHF	TGTGCCAGCAGCCCACAAAGCCGACCCGTGGCAGCGAGTAATTCACCCCTCCACTTT
TRBV11-2	NA	few	TRBJ1-3	CASSSLRDTGNTIYF	TGTGCCAGCAGCTCCCTCCGGGACACTGGAAACACCATATATTTT
TRBV7-9	TRBD2	NA	TRBJ2-7	CASSLALAGEMFYEQYF	TGTGCCAGCAGCTTAGCACTAGCGGGAGAAATGTTCTACGAGCAGTACTTC
TRBV2	TRBD2	NA	TRBJ2-3	CAIKRGSSTDTQYF	TGTGCCATAAAGCGGGGGTCTAGCACAGATACGCAGTATTTT
TRBV11-2	NA	NA	TRBJ1-5	CASSFNTGGGQPQHF	TGTGCCAGCAGCTTTAATACGGGAGGAGGTCAGCCCCAGCATTTT
TRBV7-6	TRBD1	NA	TRBJ1-2	CASSPTGDGYTF	TGTGCCAGCAGCCCCACAGGGGATGGCTACACCTTC
TRBV27	TRBD1	NA	TRBJ2-2	CASSGRDRSTGELFF	TGTGCCAGCAGTGGAAGGGACAGGAGCACCGGGGAGCTGTTTTTT
TRBV19	TRBD1	NA	TRBJ1-5	CASSISGGYSNQPQHF	TGTGCCAGTAGTATATCAGGGGGCTATAGCAATCAGCCCCAGCATTTT
TRBV27	TRBD2	NA	TRBJ2-3	CASSLAGGLVDTQYF	TGTGCCAGCAGTTTAGCGGGAGGGCTTGTAGATACGCAGTATTTT
TRBV27	NA	NA	TRBJ1-1	CASRVQGLNTEAFF	TGTGCCAGCAGGGTGCAGGGGCTGAACACTGAAGCTTTCTTT
TRBV3-1/TRBV3-2	TRBD2	NA	TRBJ2-7	CASSPRTRRTYEQYF	TGTGCCAGCAGCCCCCGGACTAGGCGTACCTACGAGCAGTACTTC
TRBV30	NA	NA	TRBJ1-1	CAWTQGGASWNTEAFF	TGTGCCTGGACTCAAGGGGGGGCCTCATGGAACACTGAAGCTTTCTTT
TRBV28	NA	NA	TRBJ1-4	CASIDGGQEKLFF	TGTGCCAGCATTGACGGGGGGCAAGAAAAACTGTTTTTT
TRBV4-1	NA	NA	TRBJ1-2	CASSQVQGSYGYTF	TGCGCCAGCAGCCAAGTCCAGGGAAGCTATGGCTACACCTTC
TRBV4-2	TRBD1	NA	TRBJ1-2	CASSQATGVGYGYTF	TGTGCCAGCAGCCAAGCCACAGGGGTTGGATATGGCTACACCTTC
TRBV19	TRBD1	NA	TRBJ1-1	CASSRQGNMNTEAFF	TGTGCCAGTAGTAGACAGGGGAACATGAACACTGAAGCTTTCTTT
TRBV3-1/TRBV3-2	NA	NA	TRBJ1-2	CASSLRQDEGYTF	TGTGCCAGCAGCCTCCGACAGGACGAGGGCTACACCTTC
TRBV28	NA	NA	TRBJ1-1	CASRWGGRPNTEAFF	TGTGCCAGCAGATGGGGGGGCAGGCCGAACACTGAAGCTTTCTTT
TRBV9	TRBD1	NA	TRBJ1-1	CASSPVGQGTEAFF	TGTGCCAGCAGCCCAGTCGGACAGGGCACTGAAGCTTTCTTT
TRBV11-2	NA	NA	TRBJ2-1	CASSPRRVDEQFF	TGTGCCAGCAGCCCCCGCAGGGTCGATGAGCAGTTCTTC
TRBV19	NA	NA	TRBJ1-2	CASSIDLGYGYTF	TGTGCCAGTAGTATAGATCTCGGGTATGGCTACACCTTC
TRBV2	NA	NA	TRBJ2-5	CASSASGRTQETQYF	TGTGCCAGCAGTGCGTCTGGGAGGACACAAGAGACCCAGTACTTC
TRBV3-1/TRBV3-2	TRBD1	NA	TRBJ2-7	CASSQRRTGGHEQYF	TGTGCCAGCAGCCAAAGGCGGACAGGGGGTCACGAGCAGTACTTC
TRBV19	TRBD2	once	TRBJ2-1	CASTALAGRVNEQFF	TGTGCCAGTACAGCACTAGCGGGAAGGGTCAATGAGCAGTTCTTC
TRBV5-1	TRBD1	NA	TRBJ1-1	CASSFLDRETNTEAFF	TGCGCCAGCAGCTTTTTGGACAGGGAAACGAACACTGAAGCTTTCTTT
TRBV4-1	NA	NA	TRBJ1-5	CASSPIARRGNQPQHF	TGCGCCAGCAGCCCAATAGCGAGAAGAGGCAATCAGCCCCAGCATTTT
TRBV7-6	NA	NA	TRBJ1-1	CASRPTQGGPEAFF	TGTGCCAGCAGGCCCACACAGGGTGGACCTGAAGCTTTCTTT
TRBV28	NA	NA	TRBJ1-2	CASRPSGGGYTF	TGTGCCAGCAGACCATCGGGAGGGGGCTACACCTTC